Listed below are T cell receptor beta chains from one sample, sequenced in a study of identical twins. TCRdb itself ran the 5' RACE reads through MiXCR, one entry per CDR3 protein. The table shows 500,000 to 650,000 distinct CDR3 sequences, with just over 7% occurring only once. These same data were also listed under a study on yellow fever vaccine responses in identical twins.

Specimen: PBMCs. The origin of the receptors is a woman aged 18-29 years in good health. The CDR3 runs from the conserved cysteine through the conserved F or W. The order of the fields is V gene, D gene, J gene, clone size, CDR3 DNA, CDR3 protein. The D gene is left open where the match is weak. Not every row has a clone size; where given, it reads once, few, many or a size class.

TRBV10-3,NA,TRBJ1-1,many,TGTGCCATCAGTGAACGGGGGGCGAACACTGAAGCTTTCTTT,CAISERGANTEAFF
TRBV5-1,TRBD1,TRBJ2-7,many,TGCGCCAGCAGCTTGTCCCGGGACAGGGTCTCCTACGAGCAGTACTTC,CASSLSRDRVSYEQYF
TRBV5-6,NA,TRBJ2-1,NA,TGTGCCAGCAGCTTGAAAGTGGGGGAACCCTACAATGAGCAGTTCTTC,CASSLKVGEPYNEQFF
TRBV7-2,TRBD1,TRBJ2-4,few,TGTGCCAGCAGCTTTACCCTACCCGGGACAGGGAGAGACATTCAGTACTTC,CASSFTLPGTGRDIQYF
TRBV28,NA,TRBJ2-3,few,TGTGCCAGCAGTCTTGGGGGGGCAGGGGATACGCAGTATTTT,CASSLGGAGDTQYF
TRBV12-3/TRBV12-4,TRBD1,TRBJ2-1,few,TGTGCCAGCAGTTTAGCACCGGGGACAGGGGTTTTCTCCACGGACAATGAGCAGTTCTTC,CASSLAPGTGVFSTDNEQFF
TRBV28,NA,TRBJ1-1,few,TGTGCCAGCAGCTTAGGACAGACGGACACTGAAGCTTTCTTT,CASSLGQTDTEAFF
TRBV24-1,NA,TRBJ2-5,NA,TGTGCCACCAGTGACCGCCAAGAGACCCAGTACTTC,CATSDRQETQYF
TRBV7-9,TRBD1,TRBJ1-2,few,TGTGCCAGCAGCCCCGACCGGGACAGGGGGCGCGGCTACACCTTC,CASSPDRDRGRGYTF
TRBV28,TRBD1,TRBJ2-6,many,TGTGCCAGCAGTACCGGACAGGACGTCCTGACTTTC,CASSTGQDVLTF
TRBV5-1,TRBD2,TRBJ2-1,NA,TGCGCCAGCAGCGGACCGGATATACTAGCGGGGGTGTTGGATGAGCAGTTCTTC,CASSGPDILAGVLDEQFF
TRBV11-3,TRBD1,TRBJ1-1,NA,TGTGCCAGCAGCTCCGGACAGGGTGCTTTGTCCGAAGCTTTCTTT,CASSSGQGALSEAFF
TRBV15,NA,TRBJ1-2,many,TGTGCCACCAGCGGTGCAACCGACTTCTATGGCTACACCTTC,CATSGATDFYGYTF
TRBV12-3/TRBV12-4,NA,TRBJ1-6,many,TGTGCCAGCAGTCACGGGACCTACCCTTCACCCCTCCACTTT,CASSHGTYPSPLHF
TRBV6-5,NA,TRBJ2-6,few,TGTGCCAGCAGTTACTCGAGTCCCGGCTCTGGGGCCAACGTCCTGACTTTC,CASSYSSPGSGANVLTF
TRBV7-9,NA,TRBJ1-2,NA,TGTGCCAGCAGCACCGGGCTTCCCCTACGCGATGGCTACACCTTC,CASSTGLPLRDGYTF
TRBV2,NA,TRBJ2-5,few,TGTGCCAGCATAACAGGGCCGCGAGAGACCCAGTACTTC,CASITGPRETQYF
TRBV29-1,NA,TRBJ2-1,NA,TGCAGCGTGGCCGGGACTCCGCGTGAGCAGTTCTTC,CSVAGTPREQFF
TRBV7-6,NA,TRBJ2-3,few,TGTGCCAGCAGCCCCAACACGGGGGGCACAGATACGCAGTATTTT,CASSPNTGGTDTQYF
TRBV6-1,NA,TRBJ1-4,few,TGTGCCAGCAGTGGGGGAACAGGGATCATTAATGAAAAACTGTTTTTT,CASSGGTGIINEKLFF
TRBV9,NA,TRBJ2-5,few,TGTGCCAGCAGCGTAGCGGCGGAAGGTCATGAACAAGAGACCCAGTACTTC,CASSVAAEGHEQETQYF
TRBV4-1,NA,TRBJ2-3,many,TGCGCCAGCAGCCACCCACTAGTTTCAGATACGCAGTATTTT,CASSHPLVSDTQYF
TRBV7-6,NA,TRBJ1-1,few,TGTGCCAGCAGTTATCAGTCTTTGAACACTGAAGCTTTCTTT,CASSYQSLNTEAFF
TRBV29-1,NA,TRBJ2-5,NA,TGCAGCGTTAAATTGGATGCAAGGCGGAGAGAGACCCAGTACTTC,CSVKLDARRRETQYF
TRBV5-1,NA,TRBJ2-5,few,TGCGCCAGCAGCTGGAGGAACCAAGAGACCCAGTACTTC,CASSWRNQETQYF
TRBV29-1,NA,TRBJ2-1,NA,TGCAGCGCCCCCCGCTACAATGAGCAGTTCTTC,CSAPRYNEQFF
TRBV19,TRBD2,TRBJ2-3,NA,TGTGCCAGTAGACCCCGCCTGCGGGGGGCTAGCACAGATACGCAGTATTTT,CASRPRLRGASTDTQYF
TRBV10-3,TRBD2,TRBJ2-2,many,TGTGCCATCAGTGAGCGGGAGGCAAACACCGGGGAGCTGTTTTTT,CAISEREANTGELFF
TRBV7-3,TRBD2,TRBJ2-3,few,TGTGCCAGCAGCGAGGGCCTAGCGGGAGTTTTTGATACGCAGTATTTT,CASSEGLAGVFDTQYF
TRBV7-9,NA,TRBJ1-1,NA,TGTGCCAGCAGCACTACAACACAGGGAATGAACACTGAAGCTTTCTTT,CASSTTTQGMNTEAFF
TRBV2,TRBD2,TRBJ2-7,few,TGTGCCAGCCTTGCTAGCGGGCTTTCCTACGAGCAGTACTTC,CASLASGLSYEQYF
TRBV28,NA,TRBJ1-5,few,TGTGCCAGCAGTTTGACGGGGGCGGGCAATCAGCCCCAGCATTTT,CASSLTGAGNQPQHF
TRBV7-9,TRBD2,TRBJ2-1,many,TGTGCCAGCAGCAAATCTGGCGGGAGGGCCCTACACAATGAGCAGTTCTTC,CASSKSGGRALHNEQFF
TRBV12-3/TRBV12-4,NA,TRBJ1-2,few,TGTGCCAGCAGTTTAAGCAGGGTTGAAGACTACACCTTC,CASSLSRVEDYTF
TRBV29-1,TRBD1,TRBJ1-4,few,TGCAGCGGCGGGACAGACCAAAAACTGTTTTTT,CSGGTDQKLFF
TRBV18,NA,TRBJ2-1,NA,TGTGCCAGCTCACCCCGGGACAACAATGAGCAGTTCTTC,CASSPRDNNEQFF
TRBV27,NA,TRBJ2-3,many,TGTGCCAGCAGTTCGCGACTGAACACGGATACGCAGTATTTT,CASSSRLNTDTQYF
TRBV5-1,TRBD2,TRBJ2-1,NA,TGCGCCAGCAGCTTTCAACTAGCGGGGGACAATGAGCAGTTCTTC,CASSFQLAGDNEQFF
TRBV6-1,TRBD2,TRBJ2-3,many,TGTGCCAGCAGTCAGTCACTAGCGGAACTTAGCACAGATACGCAGTATTTT,CASSQSLAELSTDTQYF
TRBV5-1,NA,TRBJ2-5,few,TGCGCCAGCAGCTTGATGGGCAAGCGAGTGGAGACCCAGTACTTC,CASSLMGKRVETQYF
TRBV5-1,NA,TRBJ1-6,NA,TGCGCCAGCAGCTTGGTGTCGGGGAACCGACTACACTTT,CASSLVSGNRLHF
TRBV15,NA,TRBJ2-7,NA,TGTGCCACCAGCAGAGATCCGGGCACATACGAGCAGTACTTC,CATSRDPGTYEQYF
TRBV7-8,NA,TRBJ2-3,NA,TGTGCCAGCAGCGTTGATGGAGGGCCCACAGATACGCAGTATTTT,CASSVDGGPTDTQYF
TRBV9,TRBD2,TRBJ2-7,few,TGTGCCAGCAATCCTCGGCTCGACGGACTAGCGGGAGGGCCTTTCTACGAGCAGTACTTC,CASNPRLDGLAGGPFYEQYF
TRBV6-5,NA,TRBJ1-5,many,TGTGCCAGCAGTTACAGGAACAATCAGCCCCAGCATTTT,CASSYRNNQPQHF
TRBV7-8,TRBD2,TRBJ2-1,few,TGTGCCAGCAGCTCAAGACTAGCAGGTGGCTTCAATGAGCAGTTCTTC,CASSSRLAGGFNEQFF
TRBV2,NA,TRBJ2-7,NA,TGTGCCAGCAGTGTTATAGGCGAGGGGAGCTACGAGCAGTACTTC,CASSVIGEGSYEQYF
TRBV12-3/TRBV12-4,NA,TRBJ2-2,NA,TGTGCCAGCAGTGGGCGACCGGGTCTCAGAAACACCGGGGAGCTGTTTTTT,CASSGRPGLRNTGELFF